A selection of T cell receptor beta chains follows, all from one sample in a study of shared clonotypes between healthy human individuals. Here immunoSEQ multiplex PCR was the method, and the copy in TCRdb shows in-frame clones only, minus some. The repertoire holds some 2,100,000 clones, with 95% as singletons. Sequenced material: naive CD4+ T cells sorted from blood. The receptors originated from a man between 18 and 35 years old in good health. The CDR3 runs from the conserved cysteine through the conserved F or W. The order of the fields is clone size, J gene, V gene, CDR3 protein. The size of a clone is reported for some rows only, either as once, few or many, or as a class for expanded clones.

clone size: NA; J gene: TRBJ1-2; V gene: TRBV5-4; CDR3 protein: CASSRDGTGVSNGYTF
clone size: NA; J gene: TRBJ2-7; V gene: TRBV5-4; CDR3 protein: CASSGRTGQGEQYF
clone size: NA; J gene: TRBJ2-2; V gene: TRBV11-1; CDR3 protein: CASSRFPGATGELFF
clone size: NA; J gene: TRBJ1-2; V gene: TRBV30; CDR3 protein: CAWSADRGYGYTF
clone size: NA; J gene: TRBJ1-5; V gene: TRBV19; CDR3 protein: CASSRSNSNQPQHF
clone size: once; J gene: TRBJ2-2; V gene: TRBV18; CDR3 protein: CASSPQFTGDTGELFF
clone size: NA; J gene: TRBJ1-2; V gene: TRBV6-5; CDR3 protein: CASTSPGNYGYTF
clone size: NA; J gene: TRBJ2-5; V gene: TRBV7-9; CDR3 protein: CASSRRSVAAGWETQYF
clone size: NA; J gene: TRBJ2-5; V gene: TRBV5-1; CDR3 protein: CASRYQETQYF
clone size: once; J gene: TRBJ1-1; V gene: TRBV5-1; CDR3 protein: CASSTDRSGTEAFF
clone size: NA; J gene: TRBJ2-5; V gene: TRBV28; CDR3 protein: CASSAGGPGETQYF
clone size: once; J gene: TRBJ2-7; V gene: TRBV25-1; CDR3 protein: CASSGYQGYDEQYF
clone size: NA; J gene: TRBJ2-7; V gene: TRBV9; CDR3 protein: CASSVDSQGTYEQYF
clone size: NA; J gene: TRBJ2-7; V gene: TRBV6-5; CDR3 protein: CASSYSGPIYEQYF
clone size: NA; J gene: TRBJ1-1; V gene: TRBV28; CDR3 protein: CASRQQGAEAFF
clone size: NA; J gene: TRBJ2-5; V gene: TRBV5-6; CDR3 protein: CASSLEPSGGGETQYF
clone size: NA; J gene: TRBJ2-3; V gene: TRBV6-5; CDR3 protein: CASSGASAGTDTQYF
clone size: NA; J gene: TRBJ1-1; V gene: TRBV15; CDR3 protein: CATSRDQGTPNTEAFF
clone size: NA; J gene: TRBJ2-7; V gene: TRBV11-2; CDR3 protein: CASSPTSVGGEQYF
clone size: NA; J gene: TRBJ2-5; V gene: TRBV9; CDR3 protein: CASGPPTAGSQETQYF
clone size: NA; J gene: TRBJ2-7; V gene: TRBV15; CDR3 protein: CATSRGGYEQYF
clone size: once; J gene: TRBJ1-1; V gene: TRBV4-2; CDR3 protein: CASSQVTGAWGDTEAFF
clone size: NA; J gene: TRBJ1-3; V gene: TRBV5-1; CDR3 protein: CASTYGALSGNTIYF
clone size: NA; J gene: TRBJ2-2; V gene: TRBV15; CDR3 protein: CATSRALAGARNTGELFF
clone size: NA; J gene: TRBJ1-6; V gene: TRBV5-6; CDR3 protein: CASTPGTNNSPLHF
clone size: NA; J gene: TRBJ1-3; V gene: TRBV30; CDR3 protein: CAWTRSGSGNTIYF
clone size: once; J gene: TRBJ1-1; V gene: TRBV2; CDR3 protein: CASRGTGYTEAFF
clone size: NA; J gene: TRBJ1-3; V gene: TRBV6-5; CDR3 protein: CASRTVNSGNTIYF